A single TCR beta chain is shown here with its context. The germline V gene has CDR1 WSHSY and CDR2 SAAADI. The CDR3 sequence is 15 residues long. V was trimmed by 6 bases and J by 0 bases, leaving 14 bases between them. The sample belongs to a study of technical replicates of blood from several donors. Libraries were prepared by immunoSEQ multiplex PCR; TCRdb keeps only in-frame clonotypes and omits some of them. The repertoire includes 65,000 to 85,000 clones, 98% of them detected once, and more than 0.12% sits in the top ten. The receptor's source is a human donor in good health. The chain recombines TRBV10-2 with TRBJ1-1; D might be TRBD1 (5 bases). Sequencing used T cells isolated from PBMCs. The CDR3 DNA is TGCGCCAGCAGCGAAGGAACAGGCTTGAACACTGAAGCTTTCTTT. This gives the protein CASSEGTGLNTEAFF.